The T cell receptor beta chain under discussion was sequenced for a study of CD8 T cells in ankylosing spondylitis listed by TCRdb under 2017. About the full investigation: To find TCR variants linked to disease, the study profiled T cell receptor beta repertoires in ankylosing spondylitis patients and healthy donors. The whole study cohort included about a hundred healthy donors and 20 to 30 ankylosing spondylitis patients. Peripheral blood was sampled, and synovial fluid was additionally collected from ankylosing spondylitis patients. General findings and caveats noted by the study authors: Some of the motif variants had been reported before in the synovial fluid and blood of reactive arthritis patients, a finding that suggests common disease-initiation mechanisms. A CD8+ phenotype was shown by the disease-linked clones, which were found at relatively low frequencies in peripheral blood. Significant enrichment of the disease-linked clones was reported in matched synovial fluid samples from ankylosing spondylitis patients. Blood from ankylosing spondylitis patients appeared to be characterized by a TCR beta motif composed of eight highly homologous amino acid variants.

As to this clonotype: Its antigen target is currently unknown. Nothing much larger sits one base from this clone, and base qualities are not available.

TCRdb lists the instrument as Illumina HiSeq 2500. Quantitative 5'-RACE with molecular barcodes was used to prepare TCR beta libraries. In the original analysis: Disease-linked TCR variants were identified with a new computational method built on a probabilistic model of VDJ rearrangement. In TCRdb, the public reads were trimmed at Q25 with fastp and aligned with MiXCR, with productive beta chains retained. Merged by CDR3 protein, the rows form single entries marked with the most common genes and DNA. TCRdb, rather than the study authors, made the V and J calls. The sample table holds around 440,000 distinct CDR3 sequences, of which approximately 17% were seen once. The ten biggest clones cover approximately 1% of the sample. Material for sequencing was blood, either unsorted or a sorted T cell fraction (not recorded which). The sequence came from a male donor with ankylosing spondylitis.

The bases are TGTGCCAGCAGGAAAGGGACAGGGTTTGGCTACACCTTC. Protein translation: CASRKGTGFGYTF. The sequence links TRBV6-1 to TRBJ1-2, and TRBD1 matches 9 of the central bases. The CDR3 numbers 13 residues from cysteine through phenylalanine. Here the CDR3 DNA is all that survives: 39 bases in frame from base 1. CDR1 and CDR2 were assigned from the germline V gene as MNHNS and SASEGT. Germline trimming: 6 bases from V, 7 bases from J; junction bases outside gene matches: 6.